The 26 T cell receptor beta chains listed next were all sequenced from one sample in a study of low-dose radiotherapy and immunotherapy resistance in tumors (dated by TCRdb to between 2021 and 2024). The time point label on this specimen signifies: after trial treatment. The treatment or condition label, read with the paper, signifies: LDRT plus nivolumab, ipilimumab, low-dose cyclophosphamide and aspirin (RACIN trial). The sequencer listed for this sample is Illumina HiSeq 2500. First-strand cDNA was synthesized with Superscript III and a set of TRAV- and TRBV-specific primers, covering both TCRalpha and TCRbeta chains. TCRs were amplified with Phusion for around 21 PCR cycles, with a constant-region primer paired with the adapter attached to the V primers. TCRdb redid the processing of the public reads, applying fastp at Q25 and MiXCR, and retained in-frame beta chains. Each entry merges the rows of one CDR3 protein and shows their most common DNA and genes. The sample table records 35,000 to 45,000 distinct CDR3 sequences; less than 30% of these occur just once. The ten largest clones capture over 9.5% of the sample.

The sequencing here drew on PBMCs, taken after low-dose radiotherapy plus immunotherapy. Every receptor here comes from a male donor with prostate cancer.

This clonotype was counted at least ten times. This chain links TRBV20-1 with TRBJ2-3; D is possibly TRBD1 or TRBD2 (5 bases each). The V gene lost 0 bases and the J gene lost 8 bases, with 15 bases spanning the gap. Germline CDR1 DFQATT, CDR2 SNEGSKA (reference sequence). The CDR3 sequence is 14 residues long. In DNA, the CDR3 is TGCAGTGCTAGAGACACTCGGGGCCCCGGTACGCAGTATTTT. Its protein product is CSARDTRGPGTQYF.

This clonotype rates as medium-sized (0.01 to 0.1%). This chain connects TRBV7-2 to TRBJ2-7; 7 bases map to TRBD1. V lost 6 bases and J lost 5; bases outside the gene matches: 10. CDR3 size: 14 residues. Germline V gene sequence: CDR1 SGHTA, CDR2 FQGNSA. The chain's CDR3 is CASSPQGTVNEQYF. DNA for the CDR3: TGTGCCAGCAGTCCACAGGGGACAGTAAACGAGCAGTACTTC.

This clonotype was observed many times. This sequence joins TRBV5-6 and TRBJ2-7; 8 bases agree with TRBD1. Germline CDR1 is SGHDT and CDR2 is YYEEEE. The CDR3 is 15 amino acids. The ends lost 4 bases at V and 0 bases at J; junction bases unmatched: 6. CDR3 nucleotide sequence: TGTGCCAGCAGCCGGGGGACAGGAGTCTCCTACGAGCAGTACTTC. This encodes CASSRGTGVSYEQYF.

This clonotype was recorded once. The V gene is TRBV25-1, the J gene TRBJ1-2; tentatively, D is TRBD1 (6 bases). The CDR3 is made up of 13 amino acids. Germline values: CDR1 MGHDK, CDR2 SYGVNS. V lost 6 bases and J 4 bases, leaving 12 bases between the germline ends. The CDR3: CASSPTGTYGYTF. The CDR3 nucleotides are TGTGCCAGCAGCCCTACAGGGACCTATGGCTACACCTTC.

This clonotype was counted ten times or more. The chain recombines TRBV7-2 with TRBJ2-3; TRBD1 matches at 7 bases. V dropped 3 bases and J dropped 5; count of bases not matched to a gene: 5. The CDR3 is 14 amino acids. CDR1 is SGHTA, CDR2 FQGNSA, per germline. The CDR3 here is CASSFDRGRDTQYF. The CDR3 DNA follows: TGTGCCAGCAGCTTTGATAGGGGGCGAGATACGCAGTATTTT.

This clonotype was counted a few times. CDR3 DNA: TGTGCCAGCAGTCCCCGATCGGGGAGCACAGATACGCAGTATTTT. It translates to CASSPRSGSTDTQYF. This rearrangement joins TRBV4-2 to TRBJ2-3; tentative D call: TRBD2 (5 bases). V shed 6 bases and J shed 0 bases, with 13 bases lying between them. Germline values: CDR1 LGHNA, CDR2 YNFKEQ. The CDR3 contains 15 residues.

This chain joins TRBV23-1 and TRBJ2-5, with 7 positions matching TRBD1. TRBV23-1 is an ORF, and what it does is uncertain. Trimming at V came to 3 bases and at J to 2 bases, leaving 6 bases not matched to a gene. The CDR3 extends over 15 amino acids. The CDR3 DNA sequence: TGCGCCAGCAGTCAGCCCGGGACAGCACAAGAGACCCAGTACTTC. Its translation is CASSQPGTAQETQYF.

J is TRBJ2-7 and V is TRBV6-8; 7 nucleotides line up with TRBD2. V lost 5 bases and J lost 3; bases outside the gene matches: 13. This CDR3 region has 16 residues. The germline CDR1 and CDR2 sequences are MNHGY and SAAAGT. The CDR3 bases are TGTGCCAGCAGTGCCCTAGCGGAGATGGAGGTCTACGAGCAGTACTTC. This translates into CASSALAEMEVYEQYF.

This clonotype was seen a handful of times. The genes are TRBV12-3 or TRBV12-4 and TRBJ1-1, with 9 bases lining up with TRBD1. This CDR3 comprises 13 residues. With 6 bases clipped from V and 5 bases from J, the junction kept 4 bases outside the gene matches. For the CDR3, the DNA is TGTGCCAGCAGCGGGACAGGGACTACTGAAGCTTTCTTT. The encoded protein is CASSGTGTTEAFF.

This clonotype was detected only a few times. This chain connects TRBV19 to TRBJ1-5; a possible D gene is TRBD1 (5 bases). CDR3 length: 13 residues. Germline loops: CDR1 LNHDA, CDR2 SQIVND (reference sequence). Trimming removed 3 bases at V and 7 bases at J, with 10 bases between. The chain's CDR3 is CASSIQGWQPQHF. The CDR3 DNA sequence: TGTGCCAGTAGTATCCAGGGCTGGCAGCCCCAGCATTTT.

This clonotype was observed at least ten times. The chain employs TRBV25-1 and TRBJ2-1; D perhaps matches TRBD2 (6 bases). V lost 6 bases and J 4 bases, leaving 19 bases between the germline ends. This CDR3 is built from 16 residues. Germline assignment: CDR1 MGHDK and CDR2 SYGVNS. The CDR3 sequence is CASSYYLGGEYNEQFF. In DNA form, the CDR3 reads TGTGCCAGCAGCTATTATTTAGGAGGGGAGTACAATGAGCAGTTCTTC. The variable domain in full, with the rest retrieved from reference TRBV25-1 and TRBJ2-1, is EADIYQTPRYLVIGTGKKITLECSQTMGHDKMYWYQQDPGMELHLIHYSYGVNSTEKGDLSSESTVSRIRTEHFPLTLESARPSHTSQYLCASSYYLGGEYNEQFFGPGTRLTVL.

This clonotype was seen many times. This chain joins TRBV25-1 and TRBJ2-5; D is perhaps TRBD1 (6 bases). The CDR3 has 15 residues. Trimming took 0 bases from V and 2 from J, leaving 10 bases between them. The germline gives CDR1 MGHDK, CDR2 SYGVNS. CDR3 sequence reads: CASSEYRQGQETQYF. CDR3 coding DNA: TGTGCCAGCAGTGAATATCGGCAGGGGCAAGAGACCCAGTACTTC.

This clonotype was counted at least ten times. The rearrangement uses TRBV5-1 and TRBJ2-1; TRBD2 agrees at 15 bases. The CDR3 sequence is 17 residues long. V dropped 3 bases and J dropped 4; count of bases not matched to a gene: 5. The germline V gene encodes CDR1 SGHRS and CDR2 YFSETQ. Here the CDR3 DNA reads TGCGCCAGCAGCTGGACTAGCGGGAGGGCGGGGTACAATGAGCAGTTCTTC. It yields the protein CASSWTSGRAGYNEQFF.

The chain joins TRBV20-1 to TRBJ1-1; TRBD1 matches at 7 bases. The CDR3 loop spans 13 amino acids. The J segment lost 0 bases and the V segment lost 8 bases, leaving 6 bases of the junction unmatched. Germline V gene data show CDR1 as DFQATT and CDR2 as SNEGSKA (reference sequence). Here the CDR3 reads CSTIRGVNTEAFF. CDR3 DNA: TGCAGTACGATCAGGGGGGTGAACACTGAAGCTTTCTTT.

This clonotype is deemed medium-sized (0.01 to 0.1%). The V and J genes are TRBV7-9 and TRBJ1-4; a weak D match, TRBD1 (6 bases). The CDR3 spans 14 residues. V was shortened by 5 bases and J by 4 bases, with 11 bases between the two germline ends. The germline gives CDR1 SEHNR, CDR2 FQNEAQ (reference sequence). The CDR3 protein is CASSRTEFNEKLFF. In DNA, the CDR3 is TGTGCCAGCAGCCGGACAGAGTTTAATGAAAAACTGTTTTTT.

This clonotype is medium-sized in the sample. J is TRBJ2-3 and V is TRBV28; no reliable D call. Trimming took off 6 bases at V and 0 bases at J, with 10 bases between the two ends. The CDR3 sequence is 14 residues long. Per germline, CDR1 MDHEN and CDR2 SYDVKM. The CDR3 reads CASSPLASTDTQYF. CDR3 bases: TGTGCCAGCAGCCCCCTGGCTAGCACAGATACGCAGTATTTT.

V and J are TRBV5-1 and TRBJ2-1; the match to TRBD1 covers 9 bases. The junction had 3 bases not matched to a gene; V was cut back by 4 bases and J by 4 bases. This CDR3 spans 14 amino acids. CDR1 is SGHRS and CDR2 is YFSETQ in the germline V gene. The CDR3 DNA follows: TGCGCCAGCAGCACCGGACAGGGGTACAATGAGCAGTTCTTC. Protein product: CASSTGQGYNEQFF.

The chain has TRBV11-2 and TRBJ1-2, with a tentative D call TRBD1 (5 bases). Germline V lookup: CDR1 SGHAT, CDR2 FQNNGV. The germline V and J ends were trimmed by 2 bases and 4 bases, with 17 bases remaining between them. This CDR3 contains 16 residues. The DNA for the CDR3 is TGTGCCAGCAGCTTAAGTTGGGACCCAAGTGCCTATGGCTACACCTTC. Translation: CASSLSWDPSAYGYTF.

This clonotype was observed once. This likely reflects a read error, since a far larger clone is one base away. V usage is TRBV6-1 and J usage is TRBJ2-7; the match to TRBD2 covers 15 bases. J lost 7 bases, V lost 6 bases, and 13 bases had no gene match. Germline-derived CDR1 and CDR2 are MNHNS and SASEGT. This CDR3 region has 17 residues. In DNA, the CDR3 is TGTGCCAGCAGCGCGGGACTAGCGGGAGGAATCTACAATGAGCAGTACTTC. Translated: CASSAGLAGGIYNEQYF.

This clonotype was picked up many times. CDR3 nucleotides: TGTGCCAGCAGCCTAACTAGCGGGAGGACCACCGGGGAGCTGTTTTTT. Amino acids: CASSLTSGRTTGELFF. The chain combines TRBV7-8 with TRBJ2-2, with 12 bases that match TRBD2. The germline V gene has CDR1 SGHVS and CDR2 FQNEAQ. Germline trimming cut 5 bases from V and 4 bases from J; bases unmatched to any gene: 5. The CDR3 spans 16 residues.

This clonotype was recorded at least ten times. V usage is TRBV29-1 and J usage is TRBJ1-1, with a tentative D call TRBD1 (6 bases). Trimming cost V 8 bases and J 1 base, with 14 bases left between them. Germline V CDR1 and CDR2: SQVTM, ANQGSEA. This CDR3 spans 13 amino acids. The CDR3 sequence is CSSAQGRNTEAFF. CDR3 in DNA: TGCAGCAGTGCCCAGGGGAGGAACACTGAAGCTTTCTTT.

This clonotype was counted a few times. V and J are TRBV13 and TRBJ2-1; 11 bases align to TRBD1. After removal of 4 bases from V and 6 bases from J, the junction contained 5 bases not matched to a gene. The germline gives CDR1 PRHDT, CDR2 FYEKMQ (reference sequence). The CDR3 is 15 residues long. The CDR3 nucleotides read TGTGCCAGCAGCTCGGGACAGGGGGGGGTCAATGAGCAGTTCTTC. Residues: CASSSGQGGVNEQFF.

This clonotype was picked up many times. In nucleotides, the CDR3 is TGTGCCAGCTCACCCGCGGGGAGGCGGAACACTGAAGCTTTCTTT. As protein: CASSPAGRRNTEAFF. The chain joins TRBV18 to TRBJ1-1; D gene unclear. V lost 3 bases to trimming and J lost 1 base, with 12 bases between them. Germline loops: CDR1 KGHSH, CDR2 LQKENI. There are 15 residues in the CDR3.

Ten or more counts support this clonotype. The CDR3 spells CASSPFTSGRNTGELFF. DNA for the CDR3: TGCGCCAGCAGCCCCTTCACTAGCGGGCGGAACACCGGGGAGCTGTTTTTT. The gene calls are TRBV4-1 and TRBJ2-2, with TRBD2 matching 9 bases. The CDR3 runs to 17 residues. Germline V CDR1 and CDR2: MGHRA, YSYEKL. Trimming at V came to 4 bases and at J to 1 base, leaving 7 bases not matched to a gene.

In its sample, this clonotype was seen many times. The V and J genes are TRBV30 and TRBJ1-5; tentative D call: TRBD1 (6 bases). Trimming pared 0 bases from V and 5 bases from J, leaving 14 bases between. Germline V CDR1 and CDR2: GTSNPN, SVGIG (reference sequence). CDR3 length: 15 residues. For the CDR3, the DNA is TGTGCCTGGAGTGTACGCAGGGGATTAGATCAGCCCCAGCATTTT. Protein sequence: CAWSVRRGLDQPQHF.

Many counts were recorded for this clonotype. The rearrangement links TRBV7-2 to TRBJ2-5, with D possibly called TRBD1 or TRBD2 (5 bases each). Germline V CDR1 and CDR2: SGHTA, FQGNSA. This CDR3 region has 14 residues. The V end was cut by 1 base, the J end by 7 bases, with 13 bases between. CDR3: CASSLDLTGGTQYF. CDR3 coding DNA: TGTGCCAGCAGCTTAGATCTGACTGGGGGGACCCAGTACTTC.